The sequence of this TCR beta chain was determined in a study of blood T cell repertoires in COVID-19. TCRdb's copy holds only in-frame clones and misses some; the assay was immunoSEQ multiplex PCR. The sample shows fewer than 250,000 clones, about 80% of them seen only once. The CDR3 is 14 residues long. From germline, CDR1 is LNHNV and CDR2 YYDKDF (reference sequence). Trimming stripped 0 bases from V and 7 bases from J, with 7 bases between. Sequencing used peripheral blood. V and J are TRBV15 and TRBJ1-6; no firm D call. This TCR came from a woman aged 40 to 50 with active or convalescent COVID-19. This CDR3 reads CATSREGPNSPLHF. CDR3 in DNA: TGTGCCACCAGCAGAGAGGGCCCGAATTCACCCCTCCACTTT.